This T cell receptor beta chain was retrieved from a study of cytomegalovirus exposure and HLA in healthy donors. The PCR ran on 60 Vbeta and 13 Jbeta primers. The repertoire was sequenced with immunoSEQ multiplex PCR; TCRdb's copy has only in-frame clones and lacks some. Of some 190,000 clones in the sample, roughly four fifths were seen once. General observations from the study: Later, an analysis found that common viral pathogens appeared to be linked with several of the most significant clusters.

This clone was seen a handful of times. Its antigen is currently unknown. What was sequenced was PBMCs. The receptor was derived from a man between 40 and 49 years old in good health and CMV-seropositive.

CDR3 sequence (DNA): TGTGCCAGCAGTGAACTAGCGGAAGAGACCCAGTACTTC. This gives the protein CASSELAEETQYF. This chain joins TRBV2 and TRBJ2-5, with TRBD2 matching 7 bases. The CDR3 sequence is 13 residues long. Trimming took 2 bases from V and 3 from J; bases not matched to a gene: 0. The germline V gene has CDR1 SNHLY and CDR2 FYNNEI.